Reported below is one T cell receptor (beta chain). What it binds is not known. The sample is drawn from a study of identical twins. One entry per CDR3 protein results from TCRdb running MiXCR on the 5' RACE reads. The sample holds around 240,000 distinct CDR3 sequences, 8% to 11% seen once. CDR1 and CDR2 from the germline V gene are SGHRS and YFSETQ. The length of the CDR3 is 15 residues. Unmatched junction bases numbered 6, after V lost 4 bases and J lost 3 bases. Notes on the study in general: Invariant populations such as MAIT and iNKT cells could partly muddle zero-insertion analyses.

The sequence came from a man aged 45-65 years in good health. The gene calls are TRBV5-1 and TRBJ2-1, with TRBD2 identical over 8 bases. The source material was memory T cells sorted from blood. CDR3 protein: CASSKAGANYNEQFF. In DNA, the CDR3 is TGCGCCAGCAGCAAAGCGGGGGCTAACTACAATGAGCAGTTCTTC.